This record looks at one T cell receptor beta chain sequence and its context. The antigen remains undetermined. Depending on availability, patient cells were bead-separated fractions or unselected PBMC. This specimen comes from a study of STAT5B mutations in CD4+ large granular lymphocyte leukemia. V was clipped by 4 bases and J by 7 bases, with 17 bases between them. This CDR3 contains 15 residues. Germline CDR1 is LNHDA and CDR2 is SQIVND (reference sequence). Study results and limitations: TRBV06-family usage was enriched in top patient clones (8/27) versus controls (2/35). Around 25% of private leukemic clonotypes occurred rarely in other patients' non-leukemic repertoires. Data were not HLA-matched across samples.

Profiled with immunoSEQ multiplex PCR; TCRdb holds only in-frame clones, not every one. The data contain several hundred clones, 65% to 70% of them singletons. The chain combines TRBV19 with TRBJ1-3; tentative D call: TRBD1 (5 bases). The sequenced sample consisted of PBMCs. The source of this sequence is a woman in her forties or fifties with CD4+ T-cell large granular lymphocyte leukemia. In DNA, the CDR3 is TGTGCCAGTAGTACGACCCAGGGAGGCAGGAACACCATATATTTT. Translated, it gives CASSTTQGGRNTIYF.